This entry lists 5 T cell receptor beta chains sequenced from one sample in a study of spatial heterogeneity in lung cancer. Time point reported: blood at routine non-recurrence follow-up after resection. Each CDR3 protein gets one entry after TCRdb re-called the 5' RACE reads with MiXCR. In the table there are 110,000 or so distinct CDR3 sequences, 10% to 14% of which are singletons. The material sequenced was PBMCs, taken at follow-up. The receptors originated from a female donor with early-stage non-small cell lung cancer.

A few counts support this clonotype. This chain links TRBV19 with TRBJ1-4; a possible D gene is TRBD1 (5 bases). V was pared by 10 bases and J by 5 bases, with 17 bases between. CDR3 size: 14 residues. Germline V lookup: CDR1 LNHDA, CDR2 SQIVND (reference sequence). CDR3 sequence (DNA): TGTGCCAATCCTATCCGGGACCCGAATGAAAAACTGTTTTTT. Translating gives CANPIRDPNEKLFF. Filled out from reference TRBV19 and TRBJ1-4, the complete variable domain reads DGGITQSPKYLFRKEGQNVTLSCEQNLNHDAMYWYRQDPGQGLRLIYYSQIVNDFQKGDIAEGYSVSREKKESFPLTVTSAQKNPTAFYLCANPIRDPNEKLFFGSGTQLSVL.

In its sample, this clonotype was seen a few times. The chain carries TRBV6-2 or TRBV6-3 and TRBJ2-3; 8 nucleotides match TRBD2. The V gene's germline CDR1 is MNHEY and CDR2 SVGEGT. This CDR3 comprises 12 residues. In nucleotides, the CDR3 is TGTGCGGCGGGAGGAGACACAGATACGCAGTATTTT. Protein product: CAAGGDTDTQYF.

This clonotype occurred many times. The chain employs TRBV2 and TRBJ2-1, with TRBD2 identical over 7 bases. Per germline, CDR1 SNHLY and CDR2 FYNNEI. The trim removed 4 bases at V and 4 bases at J, leaving 10 bases unmatched. This CDR3 is built from 16 residues. The CDR3 region is CASSVVPSGIYNEQFF. Written as DNA, the CDR3 is TGTGCCAGCAGTGTGGTGCCTAGCGGAATTTACAATGAGCAGTTCTTC. Full variable domain (outside the CDR3, taken from reference TRBV2 and TRBJ2-1): EPEVTQTPSHQVTQMGQEVILRCVPISNHLYFYWYRQILGQKVEFLVSFYNNEISEKSEIFDDQFSVERPDGSNFTLKIRSTKLEDSAMYFCASSVVPSGIYNEQFFGPGTRLTVL.

The rearrangement joins TRBV28 to TRBJ2-1; no reliable D call. Germline CDR1 is MDHEN and CDR2 is SYDVKM. This CDR3 has 14 residues. Trimming cost V 3 bases and J 9 bases, with 15 bases left between them. The CDR3 here is CASSLGPFEREQFF. The DNA of the CDR3 is TGTGCCAGCAGTTTGGGCCCCTTTGAGCGTGAGCAGTTCTTC.

This clonotype was counted only a few times. The chain is built from TRBV7-2 and TRBJ2-5, with D perhaps TRBD1 or TRBD2 (5 bases each). This CDR3 region has 13 residues. The ends were cut back, 5 bases at V and 6 bases at J, with 13 bases in the middle. Germline CDR1 is SGHTA and CDR2 is FQGNSA. CDR3 DNA: TGTGCCAGCAGCCTACCGCTGGGACAGACCCAGTACTTC. It codes for CASSLPLGQTQYF.